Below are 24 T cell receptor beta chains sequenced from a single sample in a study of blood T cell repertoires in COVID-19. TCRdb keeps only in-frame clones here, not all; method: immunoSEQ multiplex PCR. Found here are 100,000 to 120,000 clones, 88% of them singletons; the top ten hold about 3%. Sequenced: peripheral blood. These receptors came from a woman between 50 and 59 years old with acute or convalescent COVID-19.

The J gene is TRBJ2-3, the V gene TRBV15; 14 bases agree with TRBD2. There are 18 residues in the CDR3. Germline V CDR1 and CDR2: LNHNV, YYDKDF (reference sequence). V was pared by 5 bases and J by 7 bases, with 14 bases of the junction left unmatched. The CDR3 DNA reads TGTGCCACCAGCCCTTCCGGGGGGACTAGCGGGAGTGGGTATACGCAGTATTTT. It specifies CATSPSGGTSGSGYTQYF. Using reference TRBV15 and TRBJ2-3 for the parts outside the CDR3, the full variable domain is DAMVIQNPRYQVTQFGKPVTLSCSQTLNHNVMYWYQQKSSQAPKLLFHYYDKDFNNEADTPDNFQSRRPNTSFCFLDIRSPGLGDTAMYLCATSPSGGTSGSGYTQYFGPGTRLTVL.

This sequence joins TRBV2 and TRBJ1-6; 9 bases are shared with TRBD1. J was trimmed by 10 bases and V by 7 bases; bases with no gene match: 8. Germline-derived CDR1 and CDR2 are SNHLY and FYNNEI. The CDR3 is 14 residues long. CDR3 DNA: TGTGCCAGCACCCGGGACAGGGTTGGCTCACCCCTCCACTTT. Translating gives CASTRDRVGSPLHF.

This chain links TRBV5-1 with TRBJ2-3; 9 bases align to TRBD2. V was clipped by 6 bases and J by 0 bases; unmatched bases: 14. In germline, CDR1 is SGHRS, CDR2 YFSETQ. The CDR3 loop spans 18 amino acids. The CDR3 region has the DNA TGCGCCAGCATTAAAGGTCTAGCGGGATATTCTAGCACAGATACGCAGTATTTT. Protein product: CASIKGLAGYSSTDTQYF.

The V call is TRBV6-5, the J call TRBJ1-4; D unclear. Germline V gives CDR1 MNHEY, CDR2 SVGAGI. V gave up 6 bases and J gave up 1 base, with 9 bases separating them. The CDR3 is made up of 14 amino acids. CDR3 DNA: TGTGCCAGCAGATCACAGATAACTAATGAAAAACTGTTTTTT. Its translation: CASRSQITNEKLFF.

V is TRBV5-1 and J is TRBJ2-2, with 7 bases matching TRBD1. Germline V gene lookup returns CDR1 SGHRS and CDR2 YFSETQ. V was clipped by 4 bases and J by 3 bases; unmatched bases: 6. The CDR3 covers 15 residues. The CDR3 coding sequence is TGCGCCAGCAGCCACGGGACAGCTCACACCGGGGAGCTGTTTTTT. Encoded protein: CASSHGTAHTGELFF.

Here the CDR3 reads CASRLGLADEQYF. CDR3 nucleotides: TGTGCCAGCAGGCTGGGACTAGCTGACGAGCAGTACTTC. The rearrangement links TRBV7-2 to TRBJ2-7; 9 bases map to TRBD2. This CDR3 is built from 13 residues. Germline values: CDR1 SGHTA, CDR2 FQGNSA. V was pared by 6 bases and J by 5 bases, with 5 bases of the junction left unmatched.

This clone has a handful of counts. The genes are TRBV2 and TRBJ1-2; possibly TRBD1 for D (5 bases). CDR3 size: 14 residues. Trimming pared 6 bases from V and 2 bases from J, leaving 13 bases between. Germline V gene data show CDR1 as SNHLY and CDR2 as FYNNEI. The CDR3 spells CASRDWAGNYGYTF. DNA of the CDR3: TGTGCCAGCAGGGATTGGGCAGGGAACTATGGCTACACCTTC.

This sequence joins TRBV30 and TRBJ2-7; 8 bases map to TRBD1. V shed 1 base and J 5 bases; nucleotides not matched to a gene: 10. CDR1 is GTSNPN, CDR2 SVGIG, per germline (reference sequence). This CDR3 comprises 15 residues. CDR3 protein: CAWSGRAGGGDEQYF. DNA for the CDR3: TGTGCCTGGAGTGGCCGAGCAGGGGGCGGGGACGAGCAGTACTTC.

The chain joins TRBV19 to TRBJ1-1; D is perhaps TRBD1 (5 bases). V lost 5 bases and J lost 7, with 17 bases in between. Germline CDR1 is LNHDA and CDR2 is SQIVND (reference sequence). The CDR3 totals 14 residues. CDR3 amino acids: CASSWTPQGDEAFF. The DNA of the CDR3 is TGTGCCAGTAGTTGGACCCCTCAAGGGGATGAAGCTTTCTTT.

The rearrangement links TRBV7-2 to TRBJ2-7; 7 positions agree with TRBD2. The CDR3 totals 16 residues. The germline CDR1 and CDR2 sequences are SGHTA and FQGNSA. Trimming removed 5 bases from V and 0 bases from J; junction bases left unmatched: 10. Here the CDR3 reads CASSPSGVDSSYEQYF. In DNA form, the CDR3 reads TGTGCCAGCAGCCCCAGCGGGGTAGATAGCTCCTACGAGCAGTACTTC.

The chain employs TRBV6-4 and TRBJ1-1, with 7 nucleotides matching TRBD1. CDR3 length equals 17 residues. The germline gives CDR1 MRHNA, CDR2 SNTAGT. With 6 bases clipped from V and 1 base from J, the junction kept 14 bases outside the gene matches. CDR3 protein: CASRVIPGQNANTEAFF. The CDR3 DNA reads TGTGCCAGCAGGGTCATCCCGGGACAGAATGCGAACACTGAAGCTTTCTTT.

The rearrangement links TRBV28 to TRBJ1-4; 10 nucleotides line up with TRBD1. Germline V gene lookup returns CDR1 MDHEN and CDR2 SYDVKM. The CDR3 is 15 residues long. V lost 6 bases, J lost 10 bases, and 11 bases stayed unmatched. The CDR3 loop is CASSVSGTGDGKLFF. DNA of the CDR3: TGTGCCAGCAGCGTATCCGGGACAGGGGACGGAAAACTGTTTTTT.

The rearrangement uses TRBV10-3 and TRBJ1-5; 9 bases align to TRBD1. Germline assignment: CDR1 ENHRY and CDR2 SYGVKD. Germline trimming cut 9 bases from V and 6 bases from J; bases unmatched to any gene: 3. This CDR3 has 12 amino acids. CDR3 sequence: CAMGQGGQPQHF. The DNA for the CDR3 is TGTGCCATGGGACAGGGAGGTCAGCCCCAGCATTTT.

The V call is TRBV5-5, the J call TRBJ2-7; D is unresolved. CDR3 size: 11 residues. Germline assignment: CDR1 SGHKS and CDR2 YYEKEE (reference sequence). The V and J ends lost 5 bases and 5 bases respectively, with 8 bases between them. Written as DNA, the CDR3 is TGTGCCAGCAGAATTCAGAACGAGCAGTACTTC. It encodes CASRIQNEQYF.

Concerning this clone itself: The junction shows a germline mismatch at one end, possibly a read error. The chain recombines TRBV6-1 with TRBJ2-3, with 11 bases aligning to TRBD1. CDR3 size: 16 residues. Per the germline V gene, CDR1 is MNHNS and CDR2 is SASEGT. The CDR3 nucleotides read TGTGCCAGCGGTGACACCGGGACAGGGGGGCGTGGGACGCAGTATTTT. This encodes CASGDTGTGGRGTQYF.

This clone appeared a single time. CDR3 protein: CASRTANQPQHF. The DNA for the CDR3 is TGTGCCAGCAGGACAGCCAATCAGCCCCAGCATTTT. The chain uses TRBV27 and TRBJ1-5, with a tentative D call TRBD1 (5 bases). The V gene lost 6 bases and the J gene lost 3 bases, with 6 bases spanning the gap. Germline-derived CDR1 and CDR2 are MNHEY and SMNVEV (reference sequence). This CDR3 has 12 amino acids.

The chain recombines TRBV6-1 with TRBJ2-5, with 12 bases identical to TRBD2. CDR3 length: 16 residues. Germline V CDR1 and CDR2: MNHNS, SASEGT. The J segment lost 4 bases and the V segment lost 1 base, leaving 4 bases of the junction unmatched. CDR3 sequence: CASSEGLAGDLETQYF. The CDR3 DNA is TGTGCCAGCAGTGAAGGACTAGCGGGAGATCTAGAGACCCAGTACTTC.

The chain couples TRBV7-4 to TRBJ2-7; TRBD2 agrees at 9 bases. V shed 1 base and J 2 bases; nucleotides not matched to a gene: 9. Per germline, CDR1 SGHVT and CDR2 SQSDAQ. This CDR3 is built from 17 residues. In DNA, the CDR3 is TGTGCCAGCAGCTTAGGGGGGAGCGGGAGGATGACCTACGAGCAGTACTTC. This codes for CASSLGGSGRMTYEQYF.

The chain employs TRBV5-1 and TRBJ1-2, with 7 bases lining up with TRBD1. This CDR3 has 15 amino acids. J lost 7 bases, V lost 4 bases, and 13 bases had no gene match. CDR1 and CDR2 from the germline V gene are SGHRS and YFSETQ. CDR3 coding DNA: TGCGCCAGCAGCCCTGGGAGAGGGGGCGTCTCTGGCTACACCTTC. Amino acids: CASSPGRGGVSGYTF.

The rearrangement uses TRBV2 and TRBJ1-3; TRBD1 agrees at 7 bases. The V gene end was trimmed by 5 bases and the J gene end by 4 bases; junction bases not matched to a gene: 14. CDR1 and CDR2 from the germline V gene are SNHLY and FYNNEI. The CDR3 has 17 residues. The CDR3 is CASSYDRESLRGNTIYF. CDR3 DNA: TGTGCCAGCAGTTACGACAGGGAATCGCTGCGAGGAAACACCATATATTTT.

CDR3 coding DNA: TGTGCCAGCTCGCAGGGGGCGCGGAAAGAAAAACTGTTTTTT. This sequence encodes CASSQGARKEKLFF. The chain links TRBV19 to TRBJ1-4; the match to TRBD1 covers 8 bases. In germline, CDR1 is LNHDA, CDR2 SQIVND (reference sequence). The CDR3 sequence is 14 residues long. The V and J ends lost 9 bases and 8 bases, in that order; junction bases with no gene match: 11.

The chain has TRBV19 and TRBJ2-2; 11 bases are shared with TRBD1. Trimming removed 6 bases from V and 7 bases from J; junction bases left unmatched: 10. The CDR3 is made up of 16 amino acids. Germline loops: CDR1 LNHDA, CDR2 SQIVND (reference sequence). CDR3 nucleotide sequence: TGTGCCAGTAGAATCGGTGGACAGGGGGCTGTCGGGGAGCTGTTTTTT. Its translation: CASRIGGQGAVGELFF.

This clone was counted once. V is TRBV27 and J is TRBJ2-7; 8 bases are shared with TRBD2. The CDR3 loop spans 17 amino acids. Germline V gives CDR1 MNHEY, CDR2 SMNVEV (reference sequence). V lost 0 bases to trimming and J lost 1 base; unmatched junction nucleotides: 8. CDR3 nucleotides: TGTGCCAGCAGTTTATCGCGTCTAGCGGGCACTTCCTACGAGCAGTACTTC. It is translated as CASSLSRLAGTSYEQYF.

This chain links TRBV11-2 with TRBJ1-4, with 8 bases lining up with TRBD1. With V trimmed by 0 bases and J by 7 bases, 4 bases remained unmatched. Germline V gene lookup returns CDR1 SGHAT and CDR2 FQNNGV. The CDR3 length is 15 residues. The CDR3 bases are TGTGCCAGCAGCTTAGATCAGGGGGCATTTGAAAAACTGTTTTTT. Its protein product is CASSLDQGAFEKLFF.